A selection of T cell receptor beta chains follows, all from one sample in a study of OX40 agonist ivuxolimab in advanced cancers. TCRdb keeps only in-frame clones here, not all; method: immunoSEQ multiplex PCR. The data contain approximately 28,000 clones, roughly 84% of them singletons. Sequencing used CD4+ or CD8+ T cells sorted from blood, obtained in a trial of the OX40 agonist ivuxolimab. These receptors all come from an adult with an advanced solid tumor such as melanoma, head and neck, liver or kidney cancer. CDR3s include the opening cysteine and the closing phenylalanine or tryptophan.

j_call: TRBJ2-7; v_call: TRBV27; cdr3_aa: CASSLNLGVEQYF
j_call: TRBJ2-3; v_call: TRBV19; cdr3_aa: CASSISATDTQYF
j_call: TRBJ1-2; v_call: TRBV2; cdr3_aa: CASPDRRNGYTF
j_call: TRBJ2-7; v_call: TRBV19; cdr3_aa: CASGLGGEVPYEQYF
j_call: TRBJ1-1; v_call: TRBV4-1; cdr3_aa: CASSRDPDNTEAFF
j_call: TRBJ1-1; v_call: TRBV25-1; cdr3_aa: CASSEHNRLWTEAFF
j_call: TRBJ2-2; v_call: TRBV28; cdr3_aa: CASKSGGGNTGELFF
j_call: TRBJ2-7; v_call: TRBV9; cdr3_aa: CASSVGPGGLDEQYF
j_call: TRBJ2-7; v_call: TRBV6-6; cdr3_aa: CASSPSGGSSYEQYF
j_call: TRBJ2-3; v_call: TRBV6-1; cdr3_aa: CASSEAQRGDTQYF
j_call: TRBJ2-7; v_call: TRBV13; cdr3_aa: CASSLGGDYEQYF
j_call: TRBJ2-3; v_call: TRBV27; cdr3_aa: CASSLGSLTDTQYF
j_call: TRBJ2-7; v_call: TRBV28; cdr3_aa: CASSLIAGAGEQYF
j_call: TRBJ1-5; v_call: TRBV19; cdr3_aa: CASSYGNQPQHF
j_call: TRBJ2-5; v_call: TRBV4-2; cdr3_aa: CASSQDLKTQYF
j_call: TRBJ2-7; v_call: TRBV7-2; cdr3_aa: CASSSTSDYEQYF
j_call: TRBJ2-7; v_call: TRBV29-1; cdr3_aa: CSVATAPYEQYF
j_call: TRBJ2-5; v_call: TRBV2; cdr3_aa: CASSGGQGLQETQYF
j_call: TRBJ1-2; v_call: TRBV14; cdr3_aa: CASSQEGNDRHYGYTF
j_call: TRBJ1-3; v_call: TRBV4-3; cdr3_aa: CASSQDRSGADGNTIYF
j_call: TRBJ1-4; v_call: TRBV28; cdr3_aa: CASSLWTVGQGGEKLFF
j_call: TRBJ2-7; v_call: TRBV5-6; cdr3_aa: CASSLGAGGTYEQYF
j_call: TRBJ2-7; v_call: TRBV7-9; cdr3_aa: CASSDPTSGYYEQYF
j_call: TRBJ1-4; v_call: TRBV15; cdr3_aa: CATSRDRATNEKLFF
j_call: TRBJ2-7; v_call: TRBV7-2; cdr3_aa: CASSSDLTSAGEQYF